This TCR beta chain was sequenced during a study of neurological immune-mediated disorders. Overall study: Of the approximately 34 patients with multiple sclerosis, some 30 had relapsing-remitting MS, whereas the remaining 3 had secondary progressive MS.

Sequencing runs each yielded over 180 million TCR-beta sequences from 15-18 subjects. TCRdb processed the 5' RACE reads anew with MiXCR; each CDR3 protein has one entry. The sample has nearly 60,000 distinct CDR3 sequences; 3% to 4% are singletons. This clonotype was detected ten times or more. 2 million unsorted PBMCs were stored in RNAlater at -80 °C before RNA extraction. Per the germline V gene, CDR1 is SGDLS and CDR2 is YYNGEE. Between the trimmed V and J ends, which lost 0 bases and 4 bases, there was a span of 13 bases. The CDR3 has 15 amino acids. The rearrangement links TRBV9 to TRBJ2-5; D is perhaps TRBD2 (5 bases). Sequences were obtained from PBMCs. The sequence derives from a woman aged 25-40 years with multiple sclerosis. For the CDR3, the DNA is TGTGCCAGCAGCGTAGTCGCGGGTTTTGGAGAGACCCAGTACTTC. Translating it yields CASSVVAGFGETQYF.